Each of the 21 T cell receptor beta chains below was sequenced from the same sample in a study of T cell changes during pregnancy in multiple sclerosis. Method: immunoSEQ multiplex PCR; TCRdb's copy keeps in-frame clones and lacks some. The sample has 56,000 or so clones, approximately 91% seen once. The sample here was CD4+ T cells from peripheral blood mononuclear cells, taken in the third trimester of pregnancy. The receptors here all came from a female donor with multiple sclerosis, enrolled in a pregnancy study.

The chain links TRBV6-6 to TRBJ1-2; D remains unclear. Germline CDR1 reads MNHNY; CDR2 reads SVGAGI (reference sequence). The length of the CDR3 is 14 residues. The V end was cut by 0 bases, the J end by 2 bases, with 7 bases between. CDR3: CASSYSTTNYGYTF. The CDR3 DNA follows: TGTGCCAGCAGTTACTCGACGACAAACTATGGCTACACCTTC.

This sequence joins TRBV30 and TRBJ2-7; no clear D gene. There are 11 residues in the CDR3. Trimming cost V 5 bases and J 0 bases, with 5 bases left between them. From germline, CDR1 is GTSNPN and CDR2 SVGIG (reference sequence). CDR3 in DNA: TGTGCCTGGGGTAGCTCCTACGAGCAGTACTTC. Translated: CAWGSSYEQYF.

This chain links TRBV7-3 with TRBJ1-2, with 9 bases matching TRBD1. J gave up 2 bases and V 5 bases, and 9 bases lay outside the gene matches. This CDR3 comprises 16 residues. Germline V gene sequence: CDR1 SGHTA, CDR2 FQGTGA. The CDR3, as DNA: TGTGCCAGCAGCCTTCGACCCGGGACAGGGAACTATGGCTACACCTTC. As protein: CASSLRPGTGNYGYTF.

The V gene is TRBV19, the J gene TRBJ1-5; D perhaps matches TRBD1 (6 bases). The V gene lost 6 bases and the J gene lost 7 bases, with 16 bases spanning the gap. Germline CDR1 LNHDA, CDR2 SQIVND (reference sequence). The CDR3 contains 14 residues. For the CDR3, the DNA is TGTGCCAGTAGCGCATACAGGGTCCAACAGCCCCAGCATTTT. Its protein is CASSAYRVQQPQHF.

This sequence joins TRBV6-4 and TRBJ2-3, with TRBD2 matching 9 bases. Germline CDR1 MRHNA, CDR2 SNTAGT. V gave up 4 bases and J gave up 0 bases; unmatched junction bases: 5. This CDR3 comprises 16 residues. The CDR3 spells CASSAASGKSTDTQYF. Here the CDR3 DNA reads TGTGCCAGCAGTGCGGCTAGCGGGAAAAGCACAGATACGCAGTATTTT.

This clone came up a few times. The chain carries TRBV21-1 and TRBJ2-1; TRBD1, the table's D call, was not compared with the DNA. TRBV21-1 is described as a pseudogene. This CDR3 is built from 15 residues. The CDR3 sequence is CASLGLGGSYNEQFF. The CDR3 region has the DNA TGTGCCAGCCTAGGATTAGGGGGCTCCTACAATGAGCAGTTCTTC.

This rearrangement joins TRBV28 to TRBJ2-1, with a weak D call TRBD2 (6 bases). This CDR3 is 16 amino acids long. Trimming removed 2 bases at V and 10 bases at J, with 21 bases between. Germline loops: CDR1 MDHEN, CDR2 SYDVKM. CDR3 in amino acids: CASSLLRVSGTREQFF. Here the CDR3 DNA reads TGTGCCAGCAGTTTACTGCGGGTCTCCGGGACTCGAGAGCAGTTCTTC.

The rearrangement links TRBV7-8 to TRBJ1-4, with TRBD1 matching over 8 bases. CDR1 is SGHVS, CDR2 FQNEAQ, per germline. V lost 2 bases to trimming and J lost 3 bases; unmatched junction nucleotides: 5. This CDR3 contains 16 residues. The CDR3 reads CASSLYRGAANEKLFF. DNA for the CDR3: TGTGCCAGCAGCTTATACAGGGGGGCTGCTAATGAAAAACTGTTTTTT. The complete variable domain, with remaining parts taken from reference TRBV7-8 and TRBJ1-4, reads GAGVSQSPRYKVAKRGQDVALRCDPISGHVSLFWYQQALGQGPEFLTYFQNEAQLDKSGLPSDRFFAERPEGSVSTLKIQRTQQEDSAVYLCASSLYRGAANEKLFFGSGTQLSVL.

The genes are TRBV19 and TRBJ2-2, with D perhaps matching TRBD2 (6 bases). V lost 3 bases, J lost 5 bases, and 7 bases lay in between. Germline CDR1 LNHDA, CDR2 SQIVND (reference sequence). The CDR3 sequence is 13 residues long. The CDR3: CASSMEGTGELFF. CDR3 coding DNA: TGTGCCAGTAGTATGGAGGGAACCGGGGAGCTGTTTTTT.

This clone was seen a handful of times. The J gene is TRBJ2-1, the V gene TRBV4-3; a possible D gene is TRBD2 (6 bases). V lost 3 bases and J lost 7, with 28 bases in between. This CDR3 spans 19 amino acids. In germline, CDR1 is LGHNA, CDR2 YSLEER. CDR3 amino acids: CASSHGWQGRRTTTNEQFF. The CDR3 bases are TGCGCCAGCAGCCATGGGTGGCAGGGCAGGCGGACTACTACAAATGAGCAGTTCTTC.

The chain recombines TRBV7-6 with TRBJ2-7; TRBD1 aligns across 8 bases. V lost 8 bases to trimming and J lost 3 bases; unmatched junction nucleotides: 9. The length of the CDR3 is 14 residues. Germline V gene sequence: CDR1 SGHVS, CDR2 FNYEAQ. The CDR3 DNA reads TGTGCCAGCCAAGCCGGGACAGGAAGCTACGAGCAGTACTTC. Encoded protein: CASQAGTGSYEQYF.

CDR3 DNA: TGTGCCAGCAGTACCAGCGGATACAGGGGCGAGCAGTACTTC. Protein product: CASSTSGYRGEQYF. The chain joins TRBV6-1 to TRBJ2-7, with 7 bases aligning to TRBD1. The CDR3 spans 14 residues. Germline-derived CDR1 and CDR2 are MNHNS and SASEGT. J was trimmed by 6 bases and V by 5 bases; bases with no gene match: 10.

The genes are TRBV7-9 and TRBJ2-1; no definite D call. Germline values: CDR1 SEHNR, CDR2 FQNEAQ (reference sequence). This CDR3 spans 13 amino acids. The V end lost 0 bases, the J end lost 13 bases, and 13 bases lay between the germline ends. Here the CDR3 reads CASSLAPPGGQFF. The CDR3 DNA reads as TGTGCCAGCAGCTTAGCGCCCCCGGGTGGACAGTTCTTC.

The V gene is TRBV7-9, the J gene TRBJ2-4; TRBD1 matches 10 bases. Trimming removed 6 bases from V and 3 bases from J; junction bases left unmatched: 5. Germline V gene lookup returns CDR1 SEHNR and CDR2 FQNEAQ (reference sequence). The CDR3 sequence is 15 residues long. CDR3 amino acids: CASSRTGGSKNIQYF. Written as DNA, the CDR3 is TGTGCCAGCAGTCGGACAGGGGGGAGCAAAAACATTCAGTACTTC.

V and J are TRBV11-3 and TRBJ1-5; 9 nucleotides line up with TRBD1. The germline gives CDR1 SGHNT, CDR2 YENEEA. The CDR3 is 20 residues long. V lost 0 bases to trimming and J lost 0 bases; unmatched junction nucleotides: 12. This CDR3 reads CASSLDDSFGQGISNQPQHF. Written as DNA, the CDR3 is TGTGCCAGCAGCTTAGACGACTCCTTCGGACAGGGGATTAGCAATCAGCCCCAGCATTTT.

This sequence joins TRBV4-2 and TRBJ2-1; perhaps TRBD2 as D (7 bases). The V gene's germline CDR1 is LGHNA and CDR2 YNFKEQ. The CDR3 loop spans 13 amino acids. Trimming shortened V by 7 bases and J by 6 bases, and 13 bases separated the two germline ends. CDR3 amino acids: CASTHGGPNEQFF. The CDR3, as DNA: TGTGCCAGCACCCACGGGGGGCCCAATGAGCAGTTCTTC.

The CDR3, as DNA: TGTGCCAGCAGCCCGGGACAGGGAACGGGTGAAAAACTGTTTTTT. Protein sequence: CASSPGQGTGEKLFF. The V gene is TRBV5-5, the J gene TRBJ1-4, with 9 bases lining up with TRBD1. After removal of 4 bases from V and 7 bases from J, the junction contained 8 bases not matched to a gene. The CDR3 runs 15 residues. Germline assignment: CDR1 SGHKS and CDR2 YYEKEE (reference sequence).

This sequence joins TRBV2 and TRBJ2-2, with D possibly matching TRBD1 (6 bases). CDR3 length: 13 amino acids. Germline CDR1 reads SNHLY; CDR2 reads FYNNEI. Trimming pared 2 bases from V and 5 bases from J, leaving 6 bases between. For the CDR3, the DNA is TGTGCCAGCAGTGAAAGGGGGACCGGGGAGCTGTTTTTT. Its translation: CASSERGTGELFF.

On this clone itself: The same CDR3 is also encoded by other DNA sequences in this sample. The chain couples TRBV7-9 to TRBJ1-2; D is unresolved. Trimming took 1 base from V and 8 from J, leaving 5 bases between them. Looked up from germline, CDR1 is SEHNR and CDR2 is FQNEAQ (reference sequence). The CDR3 consists of 11 residues. The CDR3 reads CASSLEQGYTF. DNA for the CDR3: TGTGCCAGCAGCTTAGAGCAAGGCTACACCTTC.

CDR3 coding DNA: TGTGCCAGTAGTATCAAGAGAGGGACAGGGAATCAGCCCCAGCATTTT. Its translation is CASSIKRGTGNQPQHF. The rearrangement uses TRBV19 and TRBJ1-5, with 9 bases aligning to TRBD1. The germline V gene encodes CDR1 LNHDA and CDR2 SQIVND (reference sequence). Unmatched junction bases numbered 7, after V lost 3 bases and J lost 4 bases. CDR3 length: 16 residues.

V and J are TRBV19 and TRBJ1-2, with D perhaps matching TRBD1 (5 bases). V was shortened by 8 bases and J by 3 bases, with 13 bases between the two germline ends. This CDR3 comprises 13 residues. CDR1 and CDR2 from the germline V gene are LNHDA and SQIVND (reference sequence). As DNA, the CDR3 is TGTGCCAGTCTCCAGGGAAGGGACTATGGCTACACCTTC. It codes for CASLQGRDYGYTF.